Detailed here is one T cell receptor (beta chain). This record comes from a study of CD8+CD57+ T cells in acquired aplastic anemia. Study overall: Sorted cells (CD4+ and CD8+) yielded DNA amounts that averaged about 3.4 ug.

TCR beta VDJ and CDR3 were profiled, and genomic DNA was the template. TCRdb re-analysed the reads in MiXCR, keeping a single row per CDR3 protein. In the table there are 150,000 to 200,000 distinct CDR3 sequences, around 60% of which are singletons. Flow cytometry had shown expanded CD8+CD57+ cells in the patients chosen for sequencing. All participating patients were living with severe acquired aplastic anemia. Trimming removed 0 bases from V and 0 bases from J; junction bases left unmatched: 11. The CDR3 contains 20 residues. Per germline, CDR1 LGHNA and CDR2 YNFKEQ. The sequencing sample was made of sorted CD4+, CD8+, or CD8+CD57+ T cells (not recorded which) from PBMCs. V gene TRBV4-2 combines with J gene TRBJ2-6, with 7 positions matching TRBD2. This receptor was taken from a human donor with aplastic anemia. The DNA for the CDR3 is TGTGCCAGCAGCCAAGAAGTCGGGGGGACCGAGACCTCTGGGGCCAACGTCCTGACTTTC. Its protein is CASSQEVGGTETSGANVLTF.